A single sample gave rise to the 32 T cell receptor beta chains below, sequenced in a study of early T cells in non-severe SARS-CoV-2 infection. One entry per CDR3 protein results from TCRdb running MiXCR on the 5' RACE reads. This table has under 85,000 distinct CDR3 sequences, approximately 13% appearing once. The sample was whole blood. These receptor sequences come from an adult who was a healthcare worker with PCR-confirmed SARS-CoV-2 infection or an uninfected control (not recorded which).

This clonotype was observed at least ten times. J is TRBJ2-5 and V is TRBV12-3 or TRBV12-4; the D is unclear. V lost 0 bases to trimming and J lost 8 bases, with 7 bases between them. This CDR3 spans 12 amino acids. The CDR3 coding sequence is TGTGCCAGCAGTTTAGCGGCCCGAACCCAGTACTTC. It codes for CASSLAARTQYF.

The sample holds many counts of this clonotype. The gene calls are TRBV6-5 and TRBJ2-3; D could derive from TRBD1 or TRBD2 (5 bases each). In germline, CDR1 is MNHEY, CDR2 SVGAGI. Trimming took 6 bases from V and 4 from J, leaving 14 bases between them. This CDR3 spans 14 amino acids. Written as DNA, the CDR3 is TGTGCCAGCAGGAGGGCCAGGGTAGCAGATACGCAGTATTTT. Translation gives CASRRARVADTQYF.

The rearrangement joins TRBV5-1 to TRBJ2-5, with D perhaps TRBD2 (5 bases). This CDR3 is built from 13 residues. CDR1 and CDR2 (germline): SGHRS, YFSETQ. Trimming left V 4 bases short and J 3 bases short, with 10 bases between. This chain's CDR3 is CASSPAVEETQYF. The CDR3 DNA reads TGCGCCAGCAGCCCAGCGGTCGAAGAGACCCAGTACTTC.

This clonotype was seen many times. The gene calls are TRBV6-1 and TRBJ2-2, with D tentatively TRBD2 (5 bases). Trimming cost V 8 bases and J 5 bases, with 21 bases left between them. CDR1 and CDR2 from the germline V gene are MNHNS and SASEGT. The CDR3 totals 16 residues. This CDR3 reads CASLPEARVGTGELFF. Here the CDR3 DNA reads TGTGCCAGCCTCCCCGAGGCGAGGGTTGGGACCGGGGAGCTGTTTTTT.

Ten or more counts support this clonotype. The chain is built from TRBV9 and TRBJ1-4; no firm D call. V was trimmed by 0 bases and J by 10 bases, leaving 13 bases between them. The length of the CDR3 is 14 residues. Germline CDR1 SGDLS, CDR2 YYNGEE. The CDR3 spells CASSVGVTPSKLFF. The CDR3 DNA reads TGTGCCAGCAGCGTAGGGGTCACCCCCTCAAAACTGTTTTTT.

This clonotype occurred a few times. This chain uses TRBV29-1 with TRBJ2-5, with 7 bases that match TRBD1. Per germline, CDR1 SQVTM and CDR2 ANQGSEA. V was pared by 4 bases and J by 5 bases, with 1 base of the junction left unmatched. This CDR3 is 11 amino acids long. The CDR3 sequence: CSVGTGETQYF. The CDR3 DNA follows: TGCAGCGTTGGGACAGGCGAGACCCAGTACTTC.

This clonotype was found a few times. The CDR3 sequence is CASSAGTGETQYF. The CDR3 nucleotides read TGTGCCAGCAGTGCGGGGACAGGCGAGACCCAGTACTTC. The chain couples TRBV2 to TRBJ2-5, with 8 bases matching TRBD1. The CDR3 is 13 amino acids. Germline CDR1 reads SNHLY; CDR2 reads FYNNEI. V trimming: 4 bases; J trimming: 5 bases; junction bases outside the gene matches: 3.

This clonotype was counted ten times or more. This rearrangement joins TRBV2 to TRBJ2-3, with D possibly TRBD1 on 5 matching bases. The CDR3 spans 13 residues. The germline V and J ends were trimmed by 3 bases and 9 bases, with 13 bases remaining between them. Germline V CDR1 and CDR2: SNHLY, FYNNEI. CDR3 residues: CASSENQGRTQYF. The CDR3 region has the DNA TGTGCCAGCAGTGAGAACCAGGGAAGAACGCAGTATTTT.

This clonotype was counted many times. The chain combines TRBV6-5 with TRBJ2-2; 9 bases agree with TRBD1. Germline-derived CDR1 and CDR2 are MNHEY and SVGAGI. V shed 5 bases, J shed 7 bases, and the junction held 8 bases outside the gene matches. The CDR3 is made up of 15 amino acids. The CDR3 DNA is TGTGCCAGCAGTCAAAGACAGGGGGATTACGGGGAGCTGTTTTTT. Residues: CASSQRQGDYGELFF.

This clonotype was seen at least ten times. The chain has TRBV9 and TRBJ1-2; D remains unclear. CDR1 and CDR2 (germline): SGDLS, YYNGEE. The CDR3 extends over 13 amino acids. Trimming took 6 bases from V and 1 from J, leaving 10 bases between them. CDR3 in DNA: TGTGCCAGCACCACGACGGTTAACTATGGCTACACCTTC. It encodes CASTTTVNYGYTF.

This clonotype was counted ten times or more. The chain links TRBV7-2 to TRBJ2-7, with D possibly being TRBD1 (6 bases). Germline CDR1 is SGHTA and CDR2 is FQGNSA. Trimming left V 2 bases short and J 5 bases short, with 16 bases between. The CDR3 spans 15 residues. The CDR3 sequence is CASSLSGQGYHEQYF. The DNA for the CDR3 is TGTGCCAGCAGCTTATCGGGGCAGGGGTACCACGAGCAGTACTTC.

The chain combines TRBV29-1 with TRBJ2-7, with D unresolved. Germline V CDR1 and CDR2: SQVTM, ANQGSEA. V lost 6 bases and J 0 bases, leaving 15 bases between the germline ends. CDR3 length: 14 amino acids. The DNA of the CDR3 is TGCAGCGTCACCCTTCGACCAAGCTCCTACGAGCAGTACTTC. Protein product: CSVTLRPSSYEQYF.

This clonotype was seen only a few times. V usage is TRBV29-1 and J usage is TRBJ2-7, with 11 bases lining up with TRBD1. Looked up from germline, CDR1 is SQVTM and CDR2 is ANQGSEA. The CDR3 loop spans 15 amino acids. V lost 4 bases to trimming and J lost 3 bases; unmatched junction nucleotides: 8. In nucleotides, the CDR3 is TGCAGCGTTGCCGCCGGGACAGGGGGTCTCTACGAGCAGTACTTC. Translated: CSVAAGTGGLYEQYF.

This chain joins TRBV7-2 and TRBJ1-3, with TRBD1 as a possible D gene (6 bases). CDR3 length: 15 residues. V was pared by 5 bases and J by 3 bases, with 14 bases between. CDR1 SGHTA and CDR2 FQGNSA come from the germline V gene. This CDR3 reads CASSTLQGYGNTIYF. CDR3 DNA: TGTGCCAGCAGCACCCTACAGGGTTATGGAAACACCATATATTTT. The full variable domain, completed using reference TRBV7-2 and TRBJ1-3, is GAGVSQSPSNKVTEKGKDVELRCDPISGHTALYWYRQSLGQGLEFLIYFQGNSAPDKSGLPSDRFSAERTGGSVSTLTIQRTQQEDSAVYLCASSTLQGYGNTIYFGEGSWLTVV.

This clonotype was picked up a small number of times. The chain employs TRBV12-3 or TRBV12-4 and TRBJ2-5, with 7 bases matching TRBD1. V lost 7 bases to trimming and J lost 5 bases; unmatched junction nucleotides: 7. This CDR3 region has 13 residues. CDR3: CASNQQGLETQYF. The CDR3 DNA reads as TGTGCCAGCAACCAACAGGGGCTCGAGACCCAGTACTTC.

This clonotype was found once. The chain has TRBV19 and TRBJ1-5, with TRBD1 as a possible D gene (6 bases). Germline assignment: CDR1 LNHDA and CDR2 SQIVND (reference sequence). CDR3 length: 11 residues. The CDR3 is CATGRNQPQHF. CDR3 nucleotide sequence: TGTGCAACAGGGAGGAATCAGCCCCAGCATTTT.

The table lists this clonotype with a few counts. This chain connects TRBV7-3 to TRBJ2-1; TRBD2 aligns across 8 bases. CDR1 is SGHTA, CDR2 FQGTGA, per germline. This CDR3 is built from 15 residues. The ends lost 5 bases at V and 9 bases at J; junction bases unmatched: 12. In DNA form, the CDR3 reads TGTGCCAGCAGCCCCCAGGCGGGAGGATATAGTGAGCAGTTCTTC. This encodes CASSPQAGGYSEQFF.

The table lists this clonotype with a few counts. V and J are TRBV20-1 and TRBJ2-5; 7 bases agree with TRBD1. Germline lookup yields CDR1 DFQATT and CDR2 SNEGSKA (reference sequence). This CDR3 spans 16 amino acids. With 4 bases clipped from V and 4 bases from J, the junction kept 15 bases outside the gene matches. CDR3 nucleotides: TGCAGTGCTATTAGCCTCGGTGACAGGGCGTCAGAGACCCAGTACTTC. It is translated as CSAISLGDRASETQYF.

The chain combines TRBV7-2 with TRBJ1-6, with no clear D. CDR1 is SGHTA and CDR2 is FQGNSA in the germline V gene. The V and J ends lost 5 bases and 9 bases respectively, with 11 bases between them. This CDR3 comprises 13 residues. CDR3 DNA sequence: TGTGCCAGCAGCGAAAGACTTGTTTCACCCCTCCACTTT. Protein product: CASSERLVSPLHF.

There are many counts of this clonotype. The chain recombines TRBV30 with TRBJ2-1, with D unresolved. The CDR3 is 15 amino acids. V was clipped by 0 bases and J by 1 base, with 10 bases between them. Germline V lookup: CDR1 GTSNPN, CDR2 SVGIG (reference sequence). The CDR3 is CAWSVFTGSYNEQFF. The CDR3 DNA follows: TGTGCCTGGAGTGTATTCACCGGGTCCTACAATGAGCAGTTCTTC.

This clonotype was counted many times. The chain couples TRBV7-3 to TRBJ2-1; D gene ambiguous. Germline values: CDR1 SGHTA, CDR2 FQGTGA. The V and J ends lost 3 bases and 0 bases respectively, with 12 bases between them. This CDR3 has 16 residues. CDR3 bases: TGTGCCAGCAGCTTTAGTAGACATAGCTCCTACAATGAGCAGTTCTTC. This sequence encodes CASSFSRHSSYNEQFF. The entire variable domain, with the rest obtained from reference TRBV7-3 and TRBJ2-1, is as follows: GAGVSQTPSNKVTEKGKYVELRCDPISGHTALYWYRQSLGQGPEFLIYFQGTGAADDSGLPNDRFFAVRPEGSVSTLKIQRTERGDSAVYLCASSFSRHSSYNEQFFGPGTRLTVL.

This clonotype qualifies as medium-sized. The V and J genes are TRBV7-9 and TRBJ2-1, with 9 bases identical to TRBD2. This CDR3 is built from 16 residues. The V segment lost 5 bases and the J segment 1 base; nucleotides outside the gene matches: 6. Looked up from germline, CDR1 is SEHNR and CDR2 is FQNEAQ (reference sequence). CDR3 nucleotide sequence: TGTGCCAGCAGCCGAATAGCGGGAGCATCCTACAATGAGCAGTTCTTC. Translated: CASSRIAGASYNEQFF.

A few counts support this clonotype. The chain carries TRBV20-1 and TRBJ2-5; 9 nucleotides match TRBD1. The CDR3 loop spans 15 amino acids. V lost 4 bases and J lost 1; bases outside the gene matches: 7. Germline V gene sequence: CDR1 DFQATT, CDR2 SNEGSKA (reference sequence). The CDR3 DNA reads TGCAGTGCTACACCGCGGACAGGGGTCCAAGAGACCCAGTACTTC. Translated: CSATPRTGVQETQYF.

The rearrangement joins TRBV18 to TRBJ2-2, with a tentative D call TRBD2 (5 bases). Germline CDR1 and CDR2: KGHSH and LQKENI. The CDR3 has 16 amino acids. Between the trimmed V and J ends, which lost 0 bases and 7 bases, there was a span of 15 bases. The CDR3 here is CASSPPYPGENGELFF. The DNA of the CDR3 is TGTGCCAGCTCACCACCCTACCCCGGGGAGAACGGGGAGCTGTTTTTT.

V usage is TRBV29-1 and J usage is TRBJ1-1; no definite D call. Germline loops: CDR1 SQVTM, CDR2 ANQGSEA. The V gene lost 7 bases and the J gene lost 1 base, with 10 bases spanning the gap. This CDR3 spans 12 amino acids. The CDR3 sequence: CSGYWQNTEAFF. In DNA, the CDR3 is TGCAGCGGATATTGGCAGAACACTGAAGCTTTCTTT.

This clonotype was found many times. This chain joins TRBV4-1 and TRBJ2-7; TRBD2 aligns across 8 bases. Germline V gene sequence: CDR1 MGHRA, CDR2 YSYEKL. The junction had 1 base not matched to a gene; V was cut back by 1 base and J by 5 bases. The CDR3 runs 13 residues. The CDR3 nucleotides are TGCGCCAGCAGCCAAGGACTAGCGAACGAGCAGTACTTC. Amino acid sequence: CASSQGLANEQYF.

This clonotype was counted ten times or more. The J gene is TRBJ2-4, the V gene TRBV5-5, with D perhaps TRBD1 (5 bases). CDR1 is SGHKS and CDR2 is YYEKEE in the germline V gene (reference sequence). Trimming left V 0 bases short and J 1 base short, with 8 bases between. There are 15 residues in the CDR3. The CDR3, as DNA: TGTGCCAGCAGCTTGGATGGGGCGGCCAAAAACATTCAGTACTTC. It yields the protein CASSLDGAAKNIQYF.

The sample holds many counts of this clonotype. CDR3 amino acids: CSAPTSGVATDTQYF. The DNA of the CDR3 is TGCAGTGCTCCAACTTCAGGGGTTGCGACAGATACGCAGTATTTT. This chain connects TRBV20-1 to TRBJ2-3; perhaps TRBD1 as D (6 bases). Between the trimmed V and J ends, which lost 5 bases and 3 bases, there was a span of 18 bases. The V gene's germline CDR1 is DFQATT and CDR2 SNEGSKA (reference sequence). The CDR3 is made up of 15 amino acids.

The V call is TRBV7-9, the J call TRBJ2-3; 7 nucleotides line up with TRBD1. Germline loops: CDR1 SEHNR, CDR2 FQNEAQ (reference sequence). The ends lost 9 bases at V and 2 bases at J; junction bases unmatched: 5. This CDR3 comprises 13 residues. Written as DNA, the CDR3 is TGTGCCAGTGACAGGGAGCTCACAGATACGCAGTATTTT. Translation: CASDRELTDTQYF.

The chain has TRBV30 and TRBJ2-1; TRBD2 agrees at 8 bases. CDR1 is GTSNPN and CDR2 is SVGIG in the germline V gene (reference sequence). This CDR3 region has 14 residues. The V gene end was trimmed by 2 bases and the J gene end by 3 bases; junction bases not matched to a gene: 3. CDR3 residues: CAWSRLAGYNEQFF. The CDR3 nucleotides read TGTGCCTGGAGTCGTCTAGCGGGCTACAATGAGCAGTTCTTC.

Worth noting for this clonotype: Mismatch with germline at one junction end may stem from a read error. The chain uses TRBV29-1 and TRBJ2-3, with D unresolved. The CDR3 sequence is 14 residues long. CDR1 and CDR2 (germline): SQVTM, ANQGSEA. The CDR3 loop reads CTVARYLSTDTQYF. The CDR3 DNA reads TGTACCGTCGCCAGATACCTAAGCACAGATACGCAGTATTTT.

This clonotype has at least ten counts. This chain joins TRBV2 and TRBJ2-3, with a weak D call TRBD2 (6 bases). Trimming stripped 9 bases from V and 4 bases from J, with 17 bases between. Germline-derived CDR1 and CDR2 are SNHLY and FYNNEI. The CDR3 contains 14 residues. For the CDR3, the DNA is TGTGCCAGGAATGAGAGGGGAGGATCAGATACGCAGTATTTT. It codes for CARNERGGSDTQYF.